This entry features one TCR beta chain sequence. These data are taken from a study of OX40 agonist ivuxolimab in advanced cancers. The method was immunoSEQ multiplex PCR; TCRdb's version includes in-frame clones alone and lacks a portion of them. The data hold over 150,000 clones, with 94% observed a single time. V dropped 2 bases and J dropped 3 bases, with 12 bases sitting between them. The CDR3 runs 15 residues. Germline V gene sequence: CDR1 SGHTA, CDR2 FQGNSA. The chain links TRBV7-2 to TRBJ2-3; D gene unclear. This TCR derives from an adult with an advanced solid tumor such as melanoma, head and neck, liver or kidney cancer. Sequencing was performed on CD4+ or CD8+ T cells sorted from blood, taken in a trial of the OX40 agonist ivuxolimab. The CDR3 spells CASSLRRGGTDTQYF. Written as DNA, the CDR3 is TGTGCCAGCAGCTTACGGCGAGGTGGGACAGATACGCAGTATTTT. Looking up the rest from reference TRBV7-2 and TRBJ2-3 gives the full variable domain: GAGVSQSPSNKVTEKGKDVELRCDPISGHTALYWYRQSLGQGLEFLIYFQGNSAPDKSGLPSDRFSAERTGGSVSTLTIQRTQQEDSAVYLCASSLRRGGTDTQYFGPGTRLTVL.